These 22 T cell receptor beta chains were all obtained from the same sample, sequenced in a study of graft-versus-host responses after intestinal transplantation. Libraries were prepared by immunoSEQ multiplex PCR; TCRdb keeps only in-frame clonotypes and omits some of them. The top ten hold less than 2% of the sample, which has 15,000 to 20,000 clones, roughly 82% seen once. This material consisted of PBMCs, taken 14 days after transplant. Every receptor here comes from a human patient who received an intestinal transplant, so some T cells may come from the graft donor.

The CDR3 region has the DNA TGTGCCAGCAGTATTGGGACTAGCGGGAGCTACGAGCAGTACTTC. It is translated as CASSIGTSGSYEQYF. The chain joins TRBV6-5 to TRBJ2-7; 14 positions agree with TRBD2. CDR3 length: 15 amino acids. V shed 5 bases and J 3 bases; nucleotides not matched to a gene: 3. Germline CDR1 and CDR2: MNHEY and SVGAGI.

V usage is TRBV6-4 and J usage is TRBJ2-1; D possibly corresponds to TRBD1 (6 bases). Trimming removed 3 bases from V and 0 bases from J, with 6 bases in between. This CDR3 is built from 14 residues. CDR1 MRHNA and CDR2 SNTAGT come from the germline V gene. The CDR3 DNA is TGTGCCAGCAGTGAGGACAGCTCCTACAATGAGCAGTTCTTC. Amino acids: CASSEDSSYNEQFF.

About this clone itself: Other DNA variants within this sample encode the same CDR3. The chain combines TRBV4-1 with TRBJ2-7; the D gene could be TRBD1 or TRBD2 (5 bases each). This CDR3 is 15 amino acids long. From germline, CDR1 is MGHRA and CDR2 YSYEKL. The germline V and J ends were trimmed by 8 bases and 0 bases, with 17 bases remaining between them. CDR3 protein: CASFGGGQSSYEQYF. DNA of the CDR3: TGCGCCAGCTTTGGTGGGGGTCAGAGCTCCTACGAGCAGTACTTC.

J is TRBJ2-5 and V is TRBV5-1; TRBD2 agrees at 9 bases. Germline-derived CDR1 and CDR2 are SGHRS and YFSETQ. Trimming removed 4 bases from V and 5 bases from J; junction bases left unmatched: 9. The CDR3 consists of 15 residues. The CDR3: CASSPSASGMETQYF. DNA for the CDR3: TGCGCCAGCAGCCCCTCGGCTAGCGGGATGGAGACCCAGTACTTC.

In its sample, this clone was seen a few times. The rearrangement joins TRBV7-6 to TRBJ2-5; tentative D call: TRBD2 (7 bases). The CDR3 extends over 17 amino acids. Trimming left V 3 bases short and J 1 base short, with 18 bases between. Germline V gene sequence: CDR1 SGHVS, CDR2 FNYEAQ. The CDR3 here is CASSFIGGDNLQETQYF. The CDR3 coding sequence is TGTGCCAGCAGCTTCATAGGGGGGGACAATCTCCAAGAGACCCAGTACTTC.

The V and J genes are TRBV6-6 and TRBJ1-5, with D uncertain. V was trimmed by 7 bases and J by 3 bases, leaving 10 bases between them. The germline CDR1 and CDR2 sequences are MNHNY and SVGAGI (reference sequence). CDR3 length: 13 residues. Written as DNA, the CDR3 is TGTGCCAGCATAGGTTCTGCCAATCAGCCCCAGCATTTT. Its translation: CASIGSANQPQHF.

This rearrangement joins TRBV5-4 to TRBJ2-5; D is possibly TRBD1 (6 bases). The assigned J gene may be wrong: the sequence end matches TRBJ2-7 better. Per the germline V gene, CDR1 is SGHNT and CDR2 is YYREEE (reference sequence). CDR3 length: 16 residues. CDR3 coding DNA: TGTGCCAGCAGCTTGGCCGGGGACAATGCAATCTACGAGCAGTACTTC. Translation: CASSLAGDNAIYEQYF.

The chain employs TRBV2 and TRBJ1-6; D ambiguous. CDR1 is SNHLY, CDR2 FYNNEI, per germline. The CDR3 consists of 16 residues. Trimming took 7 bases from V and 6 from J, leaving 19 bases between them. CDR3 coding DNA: TGTGCCAGCATTCTAACGGGAGATGGTTTTAATTCACCCCTCCACTTT. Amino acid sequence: CASILTGDGFNSPLHF.

The CDR3 here is CASSSGLASAAYEQYF. CDR3 bases: TGCGCCAGCAGCTCAGGACTAGCGTCAGCAGCCTACGAGCAGTACTTC. This rearrangement joins TRBV5-1 to TRBJ2-7, with 9 bases aligning to TRBD2. CDR1 is SGHRS, CDR2 YFSETQ, per germline. Losses at the gene ends were 3 bases for V and 2 bases for J; bases not matched to a gene: 9. CDR3 length: 16 amino acids. Filled out from reference TRBV5-1 and TRBJ2-7, the complete variable domain reads KAGVTQTPRYLIKTRGQQVTLSCSPISGHRSVSWYQQTPGQGLQFLFEYFSETQRNKGNFPGRFSGRQFSNSRSEMNVSTLELGDSALYLCASSSGLASAAYEQYFGPGTRLTVT.

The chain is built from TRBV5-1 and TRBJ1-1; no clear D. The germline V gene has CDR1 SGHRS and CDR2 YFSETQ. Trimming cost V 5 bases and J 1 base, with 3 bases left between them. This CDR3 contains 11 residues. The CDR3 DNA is TGCGCCAGCAGACAGAACACTGAAGCTTTCTTT. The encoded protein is CASRQNTEAFF.

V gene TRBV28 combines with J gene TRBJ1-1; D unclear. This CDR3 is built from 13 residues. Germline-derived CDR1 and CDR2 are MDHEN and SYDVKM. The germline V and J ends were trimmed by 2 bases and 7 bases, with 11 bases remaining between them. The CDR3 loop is CASSLVSAGEAFF. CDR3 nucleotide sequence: TGTGCCAGCAGTTTAGTGTCGGCAGGTGAAGCTTTCTTT.

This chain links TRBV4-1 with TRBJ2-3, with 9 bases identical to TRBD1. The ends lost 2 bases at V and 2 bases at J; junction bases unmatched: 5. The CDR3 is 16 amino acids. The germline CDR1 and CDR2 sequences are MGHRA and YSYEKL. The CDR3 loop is CASSQTGTGSTDTQYF. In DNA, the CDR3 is TGCGCCAGCAGCCAAACCGGGACAGGGTCCACAGATACGCAGTATTTT.

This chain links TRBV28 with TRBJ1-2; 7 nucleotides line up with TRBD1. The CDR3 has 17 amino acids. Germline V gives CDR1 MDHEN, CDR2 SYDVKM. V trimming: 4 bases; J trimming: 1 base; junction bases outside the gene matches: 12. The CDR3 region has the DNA TGTGCCAGCAGTTCCCCTTCTAAGGGGGCATTTAACTATGGCTACACCTTC. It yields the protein CASSSPSKGAFNYGYTF.

This chain's CDR3 is CSVTGGTGELFF. The CDR3 DNA reads as TGCAGCGTAACAGGCGGCACCGGGGAGCTGTTTTTT. The chain couples TRBV29-1 to TRBJ2-2; D perhaps matches TRBD1 (5 bases). The V and J ends lost 6 bases and 4 bases respectively, with 9 bases between them. Looked up from germline, CDR1 is SQVTM and CDR2 is ANQGSEA. This CDR3 region has 12 residues.

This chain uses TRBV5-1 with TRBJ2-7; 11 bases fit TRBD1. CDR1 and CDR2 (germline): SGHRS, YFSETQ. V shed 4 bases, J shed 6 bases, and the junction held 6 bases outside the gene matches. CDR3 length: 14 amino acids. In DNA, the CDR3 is TGCGCCAGCAGCCCGGGACAGGGGGGTGGCGAGCAGTACTTC. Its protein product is CASSPGQGGGEQYF.

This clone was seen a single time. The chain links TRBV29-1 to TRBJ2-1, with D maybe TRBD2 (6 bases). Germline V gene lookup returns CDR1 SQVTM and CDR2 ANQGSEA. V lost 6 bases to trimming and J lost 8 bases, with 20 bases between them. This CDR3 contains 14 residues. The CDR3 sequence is CSVCRLASVDEQFF. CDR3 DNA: TGCAGCGTGTGTAGGCTAGCGTCGGTGGATGAGCAGTTCTTC.

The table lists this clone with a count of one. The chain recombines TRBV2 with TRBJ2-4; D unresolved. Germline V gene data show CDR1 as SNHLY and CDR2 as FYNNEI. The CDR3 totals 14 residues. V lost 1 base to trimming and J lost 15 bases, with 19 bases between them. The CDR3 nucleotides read TGTGCCAGCAGTGAAGGTTGGCAAGGCCTCGTTGTGTACTTC. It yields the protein CASSEGWQGLVVYF.

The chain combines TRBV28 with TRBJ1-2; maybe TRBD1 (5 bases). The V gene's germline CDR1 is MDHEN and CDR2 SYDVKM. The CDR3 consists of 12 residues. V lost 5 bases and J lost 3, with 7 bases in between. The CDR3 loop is CASSQGHYGYTF. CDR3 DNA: TGTGCCAGCAGTCAGGGACACTATGGCTACACCTTC.

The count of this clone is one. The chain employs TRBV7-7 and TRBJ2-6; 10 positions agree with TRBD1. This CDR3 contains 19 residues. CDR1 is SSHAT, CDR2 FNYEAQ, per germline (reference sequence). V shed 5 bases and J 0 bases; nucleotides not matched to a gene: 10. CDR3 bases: TGTGCCAGCAGCCCTGGTCCACGGGACAGGGGCTCTGGGGCCAACGTCCTGACTTTC. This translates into CASSPGPRDRGSGANVLTF.

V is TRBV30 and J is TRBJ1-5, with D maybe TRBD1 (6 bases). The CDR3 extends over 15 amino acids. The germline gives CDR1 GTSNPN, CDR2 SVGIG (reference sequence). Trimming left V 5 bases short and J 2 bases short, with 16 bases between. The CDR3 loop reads CAWGHLGQRNQPQHF. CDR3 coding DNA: TGTGCCTGGGGTCACCTTGGACAGCGCAATCAGCCCCAGCATTTT.

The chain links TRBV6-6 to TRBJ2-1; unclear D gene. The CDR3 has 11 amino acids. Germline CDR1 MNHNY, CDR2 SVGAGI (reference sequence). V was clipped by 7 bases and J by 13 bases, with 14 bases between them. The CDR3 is CASTEEMIQFF. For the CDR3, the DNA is TGTGCCAGCACCGAAGAGATGATACAGTTCTTC.

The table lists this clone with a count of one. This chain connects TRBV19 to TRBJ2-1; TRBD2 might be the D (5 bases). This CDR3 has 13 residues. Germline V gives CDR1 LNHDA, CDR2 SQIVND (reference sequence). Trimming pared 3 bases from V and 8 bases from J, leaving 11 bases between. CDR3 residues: CASSIFAGYEQFF. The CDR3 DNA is TGTGCCAGTAGTATTTTCGCGGGCTATGAGCAGTTCTTC.